A selection of T cell receptor beta chains follows, all from one sample in a study of shared clonotypes between healthy human individuals. Here immunoSEQ multiplex PCR was the method, and the copy in TCRdb shows in-frame clones only, minus some. Altogether under 750,000 clones are present, approximately 77% being singletons, with the ten largest covering approximately 1.8%. Sequencing was carried out using memory CD4+ T cells sorted from blood. These receptors came from a woman aged 30 to 39 in good health. CDR3s include the opening cysteine and the closing phenylalanine or tryptophan. D genes are given only for firm matches. Clone size, where shown, is once, few, many, or a class for clones that have expanded.

TRBV23-1	.	.	TRBJ2-7	CASSHWDTSYEQYF	TGCGCCAGCAGTCATTGGGACACCTCCTACGAGCAGTACTTC
TRBV28	.	.	TRBJ1-5	CASSLSFRGQPQHF	TGTGCCAGCAGTTTATCTTTTCGGGGTCAGCCCCAGCATTTT
TRBV11-3	.	TRBD2	TRBJ2-1	CASSLDMTSGNDEQFF	TGTGCCAGCAGCTTAGATATGACTAGCGGGAACGATGAGCAGTTCTTC
TRBV9	.	.	TRBJ2-3	CASSPLGVGADTQYF	TGTGCCAGCAGCCCCTTGGGAGTCGGCGCAGATACGCAGTATTTT
TRBV1	.	.	TRBJ1-5	CTSSQEDSGQINNQPQHF	TGCACCAGCAGCCAAGAAGATTCGGGACAGATCAACAATCAGCCCCAGCATTTT
TRBV28	.	TRBD2	TRBJ2-7	CASRKGLAGNEQYF	TGTGCCAGCAGGAAGGGACTAGCGGGAAACGAGCAGTACTTC
TRBV18	.	.	TRBJ1-3	CASSPQQGSGNTIYF	TGTGCCAGCTCACCTCAGCAGGGATCTGGAAACACCATATATTTT
TRBV6-5	few	.	TRBJ1-2	CASSLQFNANYGYTF	TGTGCCAGCAGCCTACAGTTCAACGCTAACTATGGCTACACCTTC
TRBV6-1	.	.	TRBJ2-5	CASSEIQGETQYF	TGTGCCAGCAGCGAGATACAGGGAGAGACCCAGTACTTC
TRBV19	.	TRBD2	TRBJ2-1	CASSILRLAGWDNEQFF	TGTGCCAGTAGTATACTAAGGCTAGCGGGATGGGACAATGAGCAGTTCTTC
TRBV5-1	.	TRBD2	TRBJ2-7	CASSLEASGTLSYEQYF	TGCGCCAGCAGCTTGGAGGCTAGCGGGACACTTTCCTACGAGCAGTACTTC
TRBV11-1	few	TRBD1	TRBJ1-1	CASSRGQGYTEAFF	TGTGCCAGCAGTAGGGGGCAGGGGTACACTGAAGCTTTCTTT
TRBV5-1	many	.	TRBJ2-7	CASSLETYAYEQYF	TGCGCCAGCAGCTTGGAGACTTATGCCTACGAGCAGTACTTC
TRBV7-6	.	TRBD2	TRBJ2-1	CASSARLAGGDEQFF	TGTGCCAGCAGCGCCCGACTAGCGGGGGGGGATGAGCAGTTCTTC
TRBV5-8	.	.	TRBJ1-1	CASSLNQLNTEAFF	TGTGCCAGCAGCTTGAATCAGCTAAACACTGAAGCTTTCTTT
TRBV28	.	TRBD1	TRBJ2-7	CASEEDRAREQYF	TGTGCCAGCGAGGAGGACAGGGCGCGCGAGCAGTACTTC
TRBV18	few	TRBD2	TRBJ2-3	CASSLRASGRTGTDTQYF	TGTGCCAGCTCACTTCGTGCTAGCGGGAGGACGGGCACAGATACGCAGTATTTT
TRBV27	.	TRBD1	TRBJ1-3	CASSPGQRQNTIYF	TGTGCCAGCAGTCCGGGACAGAGGCAAAACACCATATATTTT
TRBV15	.	TRBD2	TRBJ2-3	CATSRETSGLDTQYF	TGTGCCACCAGCAGAGAAACTAGCGGTCTGGATACGCAGTATTTT
TRBV5-1	.	TRBD1	TRBJ1-1	CASSPGGVNTEAFF	TGCGCCAGCAGCCCAGGGGGGGTGAACACTGAAGCTTTCTTT
TRBV18	once	TRBD1	TRBJ1-1	CASSQTGEAFF	TGTGCCAGCTCACAGACAGGGGAAGCTTTCTTT
TRBV5-4	.	TRBD1	TRBJ2-2	CASGSWDRNTGELFF	TGTGCCAGCGGGTCATGGGACAGGAACACCGGGGAGCTGTTTTTT
TRBV6-1	.	.	TRBJ2-5	CASSRGTDQETQYF	TGTGCCAGCAGTCGCGGGACAGATCAAGAGACCCAGTACTTC
TRBV27	once	.	TRBJ2-1	CASSRSEGREQFF	TGTGCCAGCAGTCGAAGCGAGGGCCGAGAGCAGTTCTTC
TRBV2	.	.	TRBJ1-4	CASRPVMNEKLFF	TGTGCCAGCAGGCCCGTTATGAATGAAAAACTGTTTTTT
TRBV7-2	many	.	TRBJ2-5	CASSLQGEETQYF	TGTGCCAGCAGCTTACAGGGAGAAGAGACCCAGTACTTC
TRBV14	.	.	TRBJ1-2	CASSHQVFYGYTF	TGTGCCAGCAGCCACCAGGTTTTCTATGGCTACACCTTC
TRBV7-9	.	.	TRBJ1-4	CASSLRSGANEKLFF	TGTGCCAGCAGCTTACGCTCAGGGGCAAATGAAAAACTGTTTTTT
TRBV11-2	.	.	TRBJ2-7	CASSLDYAVAEPTKQYF	TGTGCCAGCAGCTTAGATTACGCGGTAGCGGAACCTACGAAGCAGTACTTC
TRBV28	few	.	TRBJ1-1	CASSLGLEAFF	TGTGCCAGCAGTTTAGGCCTTGAAGCTTTCTTT
TRBV6-5	.	.	TRBJ1-5	CASSYQPGAQPQHF	TGTGCCAGCAGTTACCAGCCTGGCGCTCAGCCCCAGCATTTT
TRBV5-1	.	TRBD2	TRBJ2-3	CASSLGGGITDTQYF	TGCGCCAGCAGCTTGGGCGGGGGTATCACAGATACGCAGTATTTT
TRBV18	few	.	TRBJ1-1	CASSPPRGPNTEAFF	TGTGCCAGCTCACCCCCCCGTGGTCCGAACACTGAAGCTTTCTTT
TRBV14	.	TRBD2	TRBJ2-1	CASSQLAGSLYNEQFF	TGTGCCAGCAGTCAACTAGCGGGATCTCTCTACAATGAGCAGTTCTTC
TRBV10-2	few	.	TRBJ2-2	CASSEFDTGELFF	TGCGCCAGCAGTGAATTTGACACCGGGGAGCTGTTTTTT
TRBV25-1	.	.	TRBJ2-7	CASSVGTAYEQYF	TGTGCCAGCAGTGTAGGGACTGCTTACGAGCAGTACTTC
TRBV19	few	TRBD2	TRBJ2-2	CASSPGTSGTGELFF	TGTGCCAGTAGTCCAGGGACTAGCGGGACCGGGGAGCTGTTTTTT
TRBV7-2	.	.	TRBJ2-2	CASSGRGTGELFF	TGTGCCAGCAGCGGGAGGGGGACCGGGGAGCTGTTTTTT
TRBV19	.	.	TRBJ2-2	CASSIQGGILTGELFF	TGTGCCAGTAGTATACAAGGGGGTATCCTCACCGGGGAGCTGTTTTTT
TRBV7-2	.	TRBD1	TRBJ2-5	CASSSPGQGGETQYF	TGTGCCAGCAGCAGCCCAGGACAGGGTGGGGAGACCCAGTACTTC
TRBV9	.	.	TRBJ1-1	CASSVDGGLDGTEAFF	TGTGCCAGCAGCGTAGATGGAGGGTTAGATGGCACTGAAGCTTTCTTT
TRBV2	.	TRBD1	TRBJ1-4	CASSVDRGEKLFF	TGTGCCAGCAGCGTGGACAGGGGAGAAAAACTGTTTTTT
TRBV5-1	once	.	TRBJ2-1	CASSIQSSYNEQFF	TGCGCCAGCAGCATACAGAGCTCCTACAATGAGCAGTTCTTC
TRBV27	.	.	TRBJ2-1	CASARTDSYNEQFF	TGTGCCAGCGCCAGGACGGACTCCTACAATGAGCAGTTCTTC
TRBV5-1	.	.	TRBJ1-3	CASSLSGSGNTIYF	TGCGCCAGCAGCTTATCAGGGTCGGGAAACACCATATATTTT
TRBV18	.	.	TRBJ2-7	CASSPRVQETRYEQYF	TGTGCCAGCTCACCACGGGTCCAGGAGACGAGGTACGAGCAGTACTTC
TRBV2	.	.	TRBJ1-1	CASSQSALNTEAFF	TGTGCCAGCAGCCAGTCGGCACTAAACACTGAAGCTTTCTTT
TRBV7-2	.	TRBD1	TRBJ1-1	CASSGAGGTNTEAFF	TGTGCCAGCAGCGGGGCAGGGGGCACTAACACTGAAGCTTTCTTT
TRBV11-2	.	.	TRBJ2-7	CASSLVWGPYEQYF	TGTGCCAGCAGCTTAGTCTGGGGACCCTACGAGCAGTACTTC